The 20 T cell receptor beta chains below were found in one sample sequenced in a study of patients and donors after allogeneic stem cell transplantation. TCRdb re-called the RT-PCR reads through MiXCR, storing one row per CDR3 protein. The repertoire holds approximately 140,000 distinct CDR3 sequences, with about 40% as singletons. Sequenced sample: blood, either unsorted or a sorted T cell fraction (not recorded which). The receptors were gathered from a human donor who was either an allogeneic HSCT recipient or a stem cell or donor lymphocyte infusion donor (not recorded which). It is not recorded whose cells these are; they may come from a transplant donor.

Only a few counts were recorded for this clonotype. This chain uses TRBV20-1 with TRBJ1-6; a weak D match, TRBD1 (6 bases). CDR3 length: 14 amino acids. CDR1 DFQATT and CDR2 SNEGSKA come from the germline V gene (reference sequence). The V end was cut by 0 bases, the J end by 7 bases, with 10 bases between. For the CDR3, the DNA is TGCAGTGCTAGAGACAGGGGCGGGAATTCACCCCTCCACTTT. Translation gives CSARDRGGNSPLHF.

This clonotype was seen more than once but under ten times. The CDR3 loop reads CASSVGVTNQPQHF. CDR3 coding DNA: TGTGCCAGCAGCGTAGGGGTGACCAATCAGCCCCAGCATTTT. The chain is built from TRBV9 and TRBJ1-5; D is ambiguous. The V end lost 0 bases, the J end lost 3 bases, and 7 bases lay between the germline ends. This CDR3 is 14 amino acids long. Germline V gene data show CDR1 as SGDLS and CDR2 as YYNGEE.

Details on this clonotype: An end of the junction differs from the germline gene, which may be a read error. The rearrangement uses TRBV7-7 and TRBJ2-3; D is undetermined. The CDR3 is 13 residues long. CDR1 is SSHAT, CDR2 FNYEAQ, per germline (reference sequence). The CDR3 reads CASSLDSADTQYF. In nucleotides, the CDR3 is TGTGCTAGCAGCTTAGATTCCGCAGATACGCAGTATTTT.

This clonotype occurred a few times. The rearrangement joins TRBV5-1 to TRBJ1-5; TRBD1 aligns across 8 bases. V was pared by 5 bases and J by 5 bases, with 6 bases of the junction left unmatched. The CDR3 totals 14 residues. Germline V gene sequence: CDR1 SGHRS, CDR2 YFSETQ. The DNA for the CDR3 is TGCGCCAGCAGAGAAGGGACAGGAGATCAGCCCCAGCATTTT. Its translation is CASREGTGDQPQHF. Full variable domain (remainder filled in from reference TRBV5-1 and TRBJ1-5): KAGVTQTPRYLIKTRGQQVTLSCSPISGHRSVSWYQQTPGQGLQFLFEYFSETQRNKGNFPGRFSGRQFSNSRSEMNVSTLELGDSALYLCASREGTGDQPQHFGDGTRLSIL.

There are many counts of this clonotype. This rearrangement joins TRBV5-5 to TRBJ2-7; weak D call: TRBD1 (5 bases). The CDR3 sequence is 13 residues long. Trimming cost V 4 bases and J 3 bases, with 11 bases left between them. Germline V lookup: CDR1 SGHKS, CDR2 YYEKEE (reference sequence). The CDR3 region has the DNA TGTGCCAGCAGCACAACAGGAAACTACGAGCAGTACGTC. Translated: CASSTTGNYEQYV.

V usage is TRBV6-5 and J usage is TRBJ2-2; D unclear. Trimming cost V 2 bases and J 4 bases, with 14 bases left between them. CDR3 size: 16 residues. Looked up from germline, CDR1 is MNHEY and CDR2 is SVGAGI. CDR3: CASSYGPLIGTGELFF. CDR3 coding DNA: TGTGCCAGCAGTTACGGGCCGCTTATCGGCACCGGGGAGCTGTTTTTT.

The rearrangement links TRBV20-1 to TRBJ1-2; 9 positions agree with TRBD1. This CDR3 spans 14 amino acids. CDR1 DFQATT and CDR2 SNEGSKA come from the germline V gene (reference sequence). The trim removed 5 bases at V and 3 bases at J, leaving 7 bases unmatched. In DNA, the CDR3 is TGCAGTGCTTTGACGGACAGGGGTGACTATGGCTACACCTTC. It yields the protein CSALTDRGDYGYTF.

The sample holds many counts of this clonotype. The gene calls are TRBV20-1 and TRBJ1-5; 8 positions match TRBD1. J lost 0 bases, V lost 0 bases, and 4 bases had no gene match. Looked up from germline, CDR1 is DFQATT and CDR2 is SNEGSKA (reference sequence). CDR3 length: 16 amino acids. The CDR3 sequence is CSARDGTGYSNQPQHF. In DNA form, the CDR3 reads TGCAGTGCTAGAGATGGGACAGGCTATAGCAATCAGCCCCAGCATTTT.

The rearrangement joins TRBV9 to TRBJ1-6; D is unresolved. The CDR3 covers 16 residues. Trimming took off 2 bases at V and 0 bases at J, with 9 bases between the two ends. Germline V lookup: CDR1 SGDLS, CDR2 YYNGEE. CDR3 DNA sequence: TGTGCCAGCAGCGTCTCTCACCACTCCTATAATTCACCCCTCCACTTT. Its translation is CASSVSHHSYNSPLHF.

The V gene is TRBV24-1, the J gene TRBJ1-5; 7 bases agree with TRBD1. Germline loops: CDR1 KGHDR, CDR2 SFDVKD. The V gene end was trimmed by 9 bases and the J gene end by 1 base; junction bases not matched to a gene: 8. The CDR3 spans 15 residues. CDR3 residues: CATAGGGESNQPQHF. CDR3 nucleotides: TGTGCCACCGCGGGAGGGGGCGAGAGCAATCAGCCCCAGCATTTT.

The rearrangement links TRBV5-1 to TRBJ2-1; TRBD1 matches 9 bases. The CDR3 is made up of 15 amino acids. V trimming: 3 bases; J trimming: 3 bases; junction bases outside the gene matches: 4. Germline V gene lookup returns CDR1 SGHRS and CDR2 YFSETQ. For the CDR3, the DNA is TGCGCCAGCAGCTCGACAGGGGGGTACTACAATGAGCAGTTCTTC. It encodes CASSSTGGYYNEQFF.

This clonotype was seen a handful of times. The chain carries TRBV7-2 and TRBJ1-4; 12 bases agree with TRBD1. Trimming took 0 bases from V and 7 from J; bases not matched to a gene: 15. The CDR3 is 20 residues long. Germline V gives CDR1 SGHTA, CDR2 FQGNSA. The CDR3 sequence is CASSLAWGTGTGGRSEKLFF. DNA of the CDR3: TGTGCCAGCAGCTTAGCGTGGGGCACCGGGACAGGGGGCAGGAGTGAAAAACTGTTTTTT.

The CDR3 region is CASSSRGQEYEKLFF. The CDR3 DNA is TGTGCCAGCAGCTCCCGGGGACAGGAGTATGAAAAACTGTTTTTT. The chain carries TRBV7-9 and TRBJ1-4; TRBD1 agrees at 8 bases. Trimming removed 4 bases from V and 6 bases from J; junction bases left unmatched: 7. The CDR3 contains 15 residues. Germline loops: CDR1 SEHNR, CDR2 FQNEAQ (reference sequence).

The chain joins TRBV5-1 to TRBJ2-7, with a possible D match to TRBD1 (6 bases). Germline V gene sequence: CDR1 SGHRS, CDR2 YFSETQ. The CDR3 has 13 amino acids. V gave up 0 bases and J gave up 3 bases, with 7 bases separating them. The CDR3 loop is CASSLEQGYEQYV. The CDR3 DNA reads as TGCGCCAGCAGCTTGGAACAGGGCTACGAGCAGTACGTC.

CDR3 nucleotides: TGTGCCAGCAGTACACGGGACCGCGGGGAGCCCCAGCATTTT. As protein: CASSTRDRGEPQHF. The J gene is TRBJ1-5, the V gene TRBV12-3 or TRBV12-4; D is possibly TRBD1 (5 bases). V shed 5 bases and J shed 8 bases, with 16 bases lying between them. The CDR3 runs 14 residues.

This chain connects TRBV7-2 to TRBJ2-3, with 11 bases that match TRBD2. Germline trimming cut 1 base from V and 6 bases from J; bases unmatched to any gene: 0. Germline loops: CDR1 SGHTA, CDR2 FQGNSA. The CDR3 is 14 amino acids. DNA of the CDR3: TGTGCCAGCAGCTTAGTAGCGGGAGGGGATACGCAGTATTTT. Its translation is CASSLVAGGDTQYF.

This sequence joins TRBV12-3 or TRBV12-4 and TRBJ1-3; D is uncertain. The CDR3 runs to 15 residues. V was clipped by 4 bases and J by 4 bases, with 14 bases between them. Here the CDR3 DNA reads TGTGCCAGCAGTTCCGGACGGAGAATCGGAAACACCATATATTTT. It codes for CASSSGRRIGNTIYF.

CDR3 amino acids: CASSYTANTGELFF. The CDR3 DNA reads as TGTGCCAGCAGTTATACCGCGAACACCGGGGAGCTGTTTTTT. This sequence joins TRBV6-6 and TRBJ2-2; D is unclear. Germline CDR1 reads MNHNY; CDR2 reads SVGAGI (reference sequence). The CDR3 totals 14 residues. V was cut by 3 bases and J by 0 bases, with 5 bases left in between.

This clonotype was seen at least ten times. The chain carries TRBV6-6 and TRBJ2-7; D might be TRBD1 (5 bases). CDR1 is MNHNY, CDR2 SVGAGI, per germline (reference sequence). The CDR3 covers 11 residues. The germline V and J ends were trimmed by 6 bases and 8 bases, with 11 bases remaining between them. CDR3: CASSRAGKQYV. Written as DNA, the CDR3 is TGTGCCAGCAGCAGGGCTGGGAAGCAGTACGTC.

This clonotype appeared a few times. This chain uses TRBV12-3 or TRBV12-4 with TRBJ2-5, with a tentative D call TRBD1 (5 bases). V lost 4 bases, J lost 1 base, and 7 bases lay in between. The length of the CDR3 is 13 residues. CDR3 in amino acids: CASSWGTQETQYF. Written as DNA, the CDR3 is TGTGCCAGCAGTTGGGGCACCCAAGAGACCCAGTACTTC.